This entry lists 12 T cell receptor beta chains sequenced from one sample in a study of T cells in Graves' hyperthyroidism and ophthalmopathy. TCR beta CDR3 regions were amplified from RNA. Carried out on the TCR CDR3, a first-round RT-PCR used the HTBI primer set. A single record per CDR3 protein comes from TCRdb applying MiXCR to the multiplex PCR reads. The profile shows some 50,000 distinct CDR3 sequences, roughly 50% of them singletons. Material: blood. The receptors shown here come from a woman in her fifties or sixties with Graves' ophthalmopathy.

The rearrangement links TRBV19 to TRBJ1-5; 7 bases align to TRBD1. Germline CDR1 LNHDA, CDR2 SQIVND (reference sequence). This CDR3 is built from 15 residues. The trim removed 6 bases at V and 6 bases at J, leaving 11 bases unmatched. CDR3 residues: CASRRGQDLPQPQHF. CDR3 in DNA: TGTGCCAGTAGAAGAGGACAGGACCTCCCTCAGCCCCAGCATTTT. Looking up the rest from reference TRBV19 and TRBJ1-5 gives the full variable domain: DGGITQSPKYLFRKEGQNVTLSCEQNLNHDAMYWYRQDPGQGLRLIYYSQIVNDFQKGDIAEGYSVSREKKESFPLTVTSAQKNPTAFYLCASRRGQDLPQPQHFGDGTRLSIL.

This clonotype has a count of ten or more. The rearrangement links TRBV6-1 to TRBJ1-6; D gene ambiguous. This CDR3 is 14 amino acids long. V gave up 4 bases and J gave up 5 bases, with 9 bases separating them. Germline lookup yields CDR1 MNHNS and CDR2 SASEGT. The chain's CDR3 is CASSVTQNNSPLHF. For the CDR3, the DNA is TGTGCCAGCAGTGTTACCCAGAATAATTCACCCCTCCACTTT.

About this clonotype itself: One end of the junction is discordant with germline, which a read error may explain. The chain links TRBV19 to TRBJ2-7; tentative D call: TRBD2 (7 bases). CDR3 length equals 14 residues. Germline V gene sequence: CDR1 LNHDA, CDR2 SQIVND (reference sequence). The CDR3 DNA follows: TGTGCCAGTAGCACGGGGGGCGGGGCCTACGAGCGGTACTTC. This encodes CASSTGGGAYERYF. Combining the CDR3 with reference TRBV19 and TRBJ2-7 gives the whole variable domain DGGITQSPKYLFRKEGQNVTLSCEQNLNHDAMYWYRQDPGQGLRLIYYSQIVNDFQKGDIAEGYSVSREKKESFPLTVTSAQKNPTAFYLCASSTGGGAYERYFGPGTRLTVT.

V gene TRBV15 combines with J gene TRBJ2-7; TRBD1 aligns across 8 bases. The CDR3 loop spans 15 amino acids. V lost 2 bases and J lost 2; bases outside the gene matches: 5. Germline V gene sequence: CDR1 LNHNV, CDR2 YYDKDF (reference sequence). DNA for the CDR3: TGTGCCACCAGCAGACAATTGACAGGGGCCTACGAGCAGTACTTC. This sequence encodes CATSRQLTGAYEQYF.

The V and J genes are TRBV10-3 and TRBJ1-2, with D perhaps matching TRBD1 (5 bases). V was shortened by 0 bases and J by 8 bases, with 25 bases between the two germline ends. Germline CDR1 reads ENHRY; CDR2 reads SYGVKD. The CDR3 has 18 residues. CDR3 nucleotide sequence: TGTGCCATCAGTGAGTCGGTTAGGGTCACTGGTGGCAGGGTGGGCTACACCTTC. This codes for CAISESVRVTGGRVGYTF.

This clonotype came up once. The rearrangement joins TRBV7-3 to TRBJ1-6; the match to TRBD1 covers 10 bases. The CDR3 totals 15 residues. The V gene's germline CDR1 is SGHTA and CDR2 FQGTGA. J gave up 8 bases and V 1 base, and 2 bases lay outside the gene matches. The CDR3 region has the DNA TGTGCCAGCAGCTTAATGGGACAGGGGTATTCACCCCTCCACTTT. It translates to CASSLMGQGYSPLHF. Looking up the rest from reference TRBV7-3 and TRBJ1-6 gives the full variable domain: GAGVSQTPSNKVTEKGKYVELRCDPISGHTALYWYRQSLGQGPEFLIYFQGTGAADDSGLPNDRFFAVRPEGSVSTLKIQRTERGDSAVYLCASSLMGQGYSPLHFGNGTRLTVT.

As regards this clonotype: Germline is not matched at one junction end, which may reflect a read error. The chain links TRBV11-2 to TRBJ2-1; 8 bases are shared with TRBD2. This CDR3 contains 15 residues. The V gene's germline CDR1 is SGHAT and CDR2 FQNNGV. The CDR3 spells CASSLSGSSYNELFF. CDR3 in DNA: TGTGCCAGCAGCTTAAGCGGGAGTTCCTACAATGAGCTGTTCTTC.

This clonotype was counted at least ten times. The chain carries TRBV6-5 and TRBJ2-7, with D possibly being TRBD2 (6 bases). The CDR3 is made up of 17 amino acids. CDR1 is MNHEY and CDR2 is SVGAGI in the germline V gene. Trimming took off 0 bases at V and 9 bases at J, with 24 bases between the two ends. Here the CDR3 DNA reads TGTGCCAGCAGTTACTCAACCGGGACGGCGACGCTGGAGGGGCAGTACTTC. It codes for CASSYSTGTATLEGQYF.

This clonotype was found many times. J is TRBJ2-5 and V is TRBV2; 9 bases match TRBD1. The trim removed 1 base at V and 5 bases at J, leaving 5 bases unmatched. This CDR3 spans 15 amino acids. Germline CDR1 and CDR2: SNHLY and FYNNEI. CDR3: CASSEVGQGEETQYF. Here the CDR3 DNA reads TGTGCCAGCAGTGAAGTGGGACAGGGCGAGGAGACCCAGTACTTC.

This clonotype appeared many times. This sequence joins TRBV2 and TRBJ2-6; D gene uncertain. V was cut by 4 bases and J by 1 base, with 5 bases left in between. The V gene's germline CDR1 is SNHLY and CDR2 FYNNEI. The CDR3 is 14 amino acids. Written as DNA, the CDR3 is TGTGCCAGCAGTGGGCGGTCTGGGGCCAACGTCCTGACTTTC. It codes for CASSGRSGANVLTF.

Details on this clonotype: Germline and junction disagree at one end, which may indicate a read error. This chain's CDR3 is CASSQSVHTGEPSF. CDR3 DNA sequence: TGTGCCAGCTCCCAGTCGGTGCACACCGGGGAGCCGTCTTTT. This chain links TRBV6-4 with TRBJ2-2, with D maybe TRBD2 (5 bases). The germline V gene has CDR1 MRHNA and CDR2 SNTAGT. This CDR3 is built from 14 residues.

The sample holds one count of this clonotype. The J gene is TRBJ2-7, the V gene TRBV7-9; D ambiguous. In germline, CDR1 is SEHNR, CDR2 FQNEAQ (reference sequence). The CDR3 sequence is 13 residues long. V lost 9 bases, J lost 0 bases, and 12 bases lay in between. DNA of the CDR3: TGTGCCAGTAGGTTCGGCGGCTCCTACGAGCAGTACTTC. Translated: CASRFGGSYEQYF. Full variable domain (remainder filled in from reference TRBV7-9 and TRBJ2-7): DTGVSQNPRHKITKRGQNVTFRCDPISEHNRLYWYRQTLGQGPEFLTYFQNEAQLEKSRLLSDRFSAERPKGSFSTLEIQRTEQGDSAMYLCASRFGGSYEQYFGPGTRLTVT.